Each of the 4 T cell receptor beta chains below was sequenced from the same sample in a study of control samples from healthy donors and cancer patients. The method was immunoSEQ multiplex PCR; TCRdb's version includes in-frame clones alone and lacks a portion of them. The table records 150,000 or so clones, around 90% of them present only once. Sequenced: blood. The receptors come from a man aged 40-55 years in good health.

The chain is built from TRBV5-1 and TRBJ2-5; D remains unclear. Trimming pared 4 bases from V and 3 bases from J, leaving 7 bases between. The CDR3 sequence is 12 residues long. Germline CDR1 SGHRS, CDR2 YFSETQ. This CDR3 is CASSPEEETQYF. The CDR3 nucleotides read TGCGCCAGCAGCCCCGAGGAAGAGACCCAGTACTTC. Supplemented by reference TRBV5-1 and TRBJ2-5, the full variable domain reads KAGVTQTPRYLIKTRGQQVTLSCSPISGHRSVSWYQQTPGQGLQFLFEYFSETQRNKGNFPGRFSGRQFSNSRSEMNVSTLELGDSALYLCASSPEEETQYFGPGTRLLVL.

This rearrangement joins TRBV30 to TRBJ1-2; D gene ambiguous. Germline V gene data show CDR1 as GTSNPN and CDR2 as SVGIG (reference sequence). The CDR3 totals 15 residues. Trimming took 2 bases from V and 1 from J, leaving 14 bases between them. The CDR3 nucleotides read TGTGCCTGGAGTACGTGGGATTCCTATAACTATGGCTACACCTTC. Its protein is CAWSTWDSYNYGYTF.

The chain combines TRBV2 with TRBJ1-2; TRBD1 might be the D (5 bases). Germline CDR1 reads SNHLY; CDR2 reads FYNNEI. V lost 1 base, J lost 4 bases, and 10 bases lay in between. The length of the CDR3 is 14 residues. For the CDR3, the DNA is TGTGCCAGCAGTGAAGAGGGGCCCCTCTATGGCTACACCTTC. Its protein product is CASSEEGPLYGYTF.

The J gene is TRBJ1-1, the V gene TRBV5-1, with D unclear. Trimming removed 2 bases at V and 6 bases at J, with 23 bases between. The length of the CDR3 is 17 residues. Germline V lookup: CDR1 SGHRS, CDR2 YFSETQ. CDR3 in amino acids: CASSLGLTAASRAEAFF. The CDR3 nucleotides read TGCGCCAGCAGCTTAGGTCTAACAGCCGCTTCTAGGGCTGAAGCTTTCTTT.